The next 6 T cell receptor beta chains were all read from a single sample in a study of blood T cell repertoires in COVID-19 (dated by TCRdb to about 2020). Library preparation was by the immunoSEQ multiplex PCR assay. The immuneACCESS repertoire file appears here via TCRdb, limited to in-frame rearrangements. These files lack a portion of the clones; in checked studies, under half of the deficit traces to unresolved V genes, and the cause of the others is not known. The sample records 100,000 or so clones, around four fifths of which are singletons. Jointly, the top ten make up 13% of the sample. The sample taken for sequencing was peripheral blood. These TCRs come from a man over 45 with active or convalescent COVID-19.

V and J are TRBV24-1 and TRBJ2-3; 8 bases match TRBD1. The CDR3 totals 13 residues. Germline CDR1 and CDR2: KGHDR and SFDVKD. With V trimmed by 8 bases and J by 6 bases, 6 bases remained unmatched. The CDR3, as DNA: TGTGCCACCACGGCAGGGGGCTCGGATACGCAGTATTTT. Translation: CATTAGGSDTQYF.

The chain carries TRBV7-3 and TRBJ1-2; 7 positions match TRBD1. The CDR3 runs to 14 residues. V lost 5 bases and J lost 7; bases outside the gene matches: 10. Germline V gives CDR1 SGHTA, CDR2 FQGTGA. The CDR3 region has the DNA TGTGCCAGCAGCCCCGACAGGGAATACGGTGGCTACACCTTC. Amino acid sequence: CASSPDREYGGYTF.

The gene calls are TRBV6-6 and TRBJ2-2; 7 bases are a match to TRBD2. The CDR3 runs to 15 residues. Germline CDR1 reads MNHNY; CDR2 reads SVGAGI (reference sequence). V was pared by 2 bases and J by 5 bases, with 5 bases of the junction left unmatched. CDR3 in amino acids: CASSYTGLRTGELFF. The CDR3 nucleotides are TGTGCCAGCAGTTACACGGGACTACGGACCGGGGAGCTGTTTTTT.

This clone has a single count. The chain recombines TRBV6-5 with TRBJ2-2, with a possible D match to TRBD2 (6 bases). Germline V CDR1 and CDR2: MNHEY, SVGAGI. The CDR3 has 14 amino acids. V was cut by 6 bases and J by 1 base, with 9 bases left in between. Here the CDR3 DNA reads TGTGCCAGCAGGGACTACGAGAACACCGGGGAGCTGTTTTTT. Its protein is CASRDYENTGELFF.

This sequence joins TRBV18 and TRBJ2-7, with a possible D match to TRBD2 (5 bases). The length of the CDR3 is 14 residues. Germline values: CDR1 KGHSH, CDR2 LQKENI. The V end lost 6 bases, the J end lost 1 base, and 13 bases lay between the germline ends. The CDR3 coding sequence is TGTGCCAGCTCCCTGACGGGAAGTTCCTACGAGCAGTACTTC. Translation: CASSLTGSSYEQYF.

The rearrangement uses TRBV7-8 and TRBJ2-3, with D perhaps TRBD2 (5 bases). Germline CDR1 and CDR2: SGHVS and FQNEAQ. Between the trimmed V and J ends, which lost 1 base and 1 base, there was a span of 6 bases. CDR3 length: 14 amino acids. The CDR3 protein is CASSLVGGTDTQYF. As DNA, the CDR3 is TGTGCCAGCAGCTTAGTCGGGGGCACAGATACGCAGTATTTT.